The present entry profiles one T cell receptor beta chain with its context. The sample holds a few counts of this clonotype. The target of this receptor is not known. The record has no base qualities; no much larger clone is one base away. Ophthalmopathy patients had moderately to severely active disease, with a Clinical Activity Score of 3 or more, a NOSPECS grade of 4 or more, and a disease duration of less than 3 months. The study excluded patients with uncontrolled infections, other autoimmune diseases, pregnancy or lactation. Clinical symptoms, serum thyroxine and TRAb, thyroid ultrasound, and orbital computed tomography formed the basis for the diagnoses. Ficoll-Paque density gradient centrifugation was used to isolate PBMCs from about 10 ml of fresh peripheral blood. Trizol reagent was used to extract total RNA, and RNA quality was then checked on an Agilent 2100 Bioanalyzer. This sample is part of a study of T cells in Graves' hyperthyroidism and ophthalmopathy (dated by TCRdb to the late 2010s). As for the study more broadly: Peripheral blood samples were taken at the time of initial diagnosis, prior to any treatment. According to the paper, TCR Vbeta CDR3 sequencing was carried out on around 140 peripheral blood samples, which came from under 50 ophthalmopathy, 75 to 80 hyperthyroidism and about 17 progressor patients. After blood sampling, hyperthyroidism patients were treated with methimazole at a starting dose of 30 mg daily, and ophthalmopathy patients were treated with high-dose intravenous methylprednisolone. To identify TCR V-J signatures that set the groups apart, the researchers used a discovery cohort of 100 or so patients, made up of under 45 with Graves' ophthalmopathy and 55 to 65 with stable Graves' hyperthyroidism. The study also compared thyroid tissue and blood T-cell repertoires from five or six Graves' hyperthyroidism patients. An independent validation cohort of 18 to 20 hyperthyroidism patients and 17 patients who later progressed to ophthalmopathy tested prospective prediction of ophthalmopathy. The roughly 91 discovery patients were randomly divided into training and test sets at a 7:3 ratio. What the study reported, not specific to this receptor: No statistical method was used to fix the sample size in advance, and group allocation was not hidden from the investigators. In validation, the model predicted progression to ophthalmopathy with just under 71% sensitivity and about 73% specificity, a median of 6.5 months before onset. Most expanded thyroid clonotypes (frequency above 0.001) were also detected in blood, suggesting blood repertoires may reflect thyroid immune responses. Ophthalmopathy was separated from stable hyperthyroidism by a 13 V-J signature model, with about 88% sensitivity and about 84% specificity obtained in cross-validation and 80%/75% obtained in testing.

TCR beta CDR3 regions were amplified from RNA transcripts. The TCR CDR3 was subjected to a first round of RT-PCR using the HTBI primer set and the Qiagen OneStep RT-PCR kit. A second multiplex PCR round built the libraries, followed by size selection and purification. Libraries were sequenced paired-end with 100 bp reads on an Illumina HiSeq2000. The paper's data handling went like this. SOAPnuke was used to process the raw data, throwing out any read that contained adapters or uncalled bases, had a mean Phred below 15, or lacked an exact constant-primer or identifier match. High-quality paired reads were merged with COPE v1.2.5, and unique nucleotide sequences were defined as clonotypes. MiTCR v1.1 was used to align the clonotypes against IMGT TRBV, TRBD and TRBJ reference segments. The analysis was restricted to V-J combinations with a frequency above 0.0001, which together covered around 99% of the repertoires. The TCS score was defined as the ratio of F50 (clonal expansion) to E x V (chaos), calculated using BLOSUM62-based TCRdist between CDR3 peptides within each V-J. Welch's t-statistics and random forest reduced some 510 V-J features to 13, which were used in a naive Bayes classifier (R e1071). In TCRdb, the public reads were trimmed at Q25 with fastp and aligned with MiXCR, with productive beta chains retained. Every CDR3 protein is listed once, alongside the most common genes and DNA of its rows. The V and J calls here are based on TCRdb, not the publication. The sample table contains under 550,000 distinct CDR3 sequences; only one count was recorded for about 20% of them. The ten largest account for roughly 50% of the sample.

The CDR3 contains 14 residues, cysteine and phenylalanine counted. The only DNA kept is the CDR3, 42 bases in frame from the first base. The germline ends are 11 bases apart after V is trimmed by 1 base and J by 5 bases. Sequences LNHNV (CDR1) and YYDKDF (CDR2) are obtained from the germline V gene (reference sequence). Recombination connected TRBV15 to TRBJ2-5, and TRBD1 may be the D gene, going by 6 matching bases. This clonotype originated in a man between 35 and 55 years old with Graves' ophthalmopathy. The sample comprised blood. The sequence in DNA is TGTGCCACCAGCAGAGCCGACAGGTCGGAGACCCAGTACTTC. Its product reads: CATSRADRSETQYF.